This T cell receptor beta chain originates from a study of shared clonotypes between healthy human individuals. Germline V CDR1 and CDR2: SNHLY, FYNNEI. This CDR3 contains 16 residues. J gave up 6 bases and V 9 bases, and 18 bases lay outside the gene matches. This clone was recorded at least ten times. Here immunoSEQ multiplex PCR was the method, and the copy in TCRdb shows in-frame clones only, minus some. The data contain about 99,000 clones, less than 60% of them seen just once; the ten biggest clones take up more than 12%. The chain is built from TRBV2 and TRBJ2-7, with 9 bases that match TRBD1. The sequence derives from a woman aged 40 to 50 in good health. Some clones in this sample may be carry-over from other donors' samples. Sequenced: PBMCs. CDR3 DNA sequence: TGTGCCAGTTCTCCGGCGGGGGACAGGGCGGAAGGCGAGCAGTACTTC. Its protein product is CASSPAGDRAEGEQYF.